This T cell receptor beta chain was profiled in a study of shared clonotypes between healthy human individuals. Study-level results: The study found lower generation probabilities in non-shared clonotypes than in those shared by all four donors. Several donors had about 5.1% of their naive CD4 clonotypes in common. Blood was the only sampled material, and tissue repertoires likely differ. Larger richness was generally estimated for naive than memory subsets.

V shed 5 bases and J 10 bases; nucleotides not matched to a gene: 12. From germline, CDR1 is SGHNT and CDR2 YENEEA. This CDR3 spans 16 amino acids. A remark on this clone: The antigen is undetermined.

The table came from immunoSEQ multiplex PCR; TCRdb's copy has only in-frame clones and leaves some out. Of roughly 410,000 clones listed, about 96% are singletons. This sequence was found in a man aged 30 to 39 in good health. The sample was memory CD8+ T cells sorted from blood. Subset given: CD45RO+ cells pooled with CCR7-negative TemRA cells. The chain links TRBV11-3 to TRBJ2-1; TRBD1 matches 12 bases. The DNA of the CDR3 is TGTGCCAGCAGCACCACCGGGACAGGGGGCGGTGGGGAGCAGTTCTTC. Protein sequence: CASSTTGTGGGGEQFF.